This entry describes one T cell receptor (beta chain). V lost 5 bases and J lost 3, with 12 bases in between. Germline CDR1 is SGDLS and CDR2 is YYNGEE. There are 14 residues in the CDR3. Only in-frame clones appear in the TCRdb table, and some are missing; sequencing was by immunoSEQ multiplex PCR. This sample has some 150,000 clones, with 65% to 90% found just once. The data belong to a study of blood T cell repertoires in COVID-19. Study as a whole: Acute and convalescent COVID-19 specimens originated in the United States, Italy and Spain.

Seattle patient enrollment occurred during active infection, with longitudinal follow-up thereafter. The TCR sequence derives from a woman aged 55-69 years with COVID-19, enrolled during active disease. This chain joins TRBV9 and TRBJ2-1; possible D gene TRBD2, 5 bases. Sequencing was carried out using peripheral blood. The CDR3 loop reads CASSRAGDYNEQFF. CDR3 DNA: TGTGCCAGCAGTAGGGCGGGCGACTACAATGAGCAGTTCTTC.